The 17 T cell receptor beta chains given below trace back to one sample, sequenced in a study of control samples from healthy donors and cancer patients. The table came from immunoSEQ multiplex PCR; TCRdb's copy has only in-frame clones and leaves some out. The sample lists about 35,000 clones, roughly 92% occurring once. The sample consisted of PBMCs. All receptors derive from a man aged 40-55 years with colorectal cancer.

CDR3 coding DNA: TGTGCCAGCAGTTTAATAGGAACAAGTGGGTATTTT. This codes for CASSLIGTSGYF. The genes are TRBV12-3 or TRBV12-4 and TRBJ2-3; D call uncertain. V was trimmed by 2 bases and J by 14 bases, leaving 14 bases between them. The CDR3 runs to 12 residues.

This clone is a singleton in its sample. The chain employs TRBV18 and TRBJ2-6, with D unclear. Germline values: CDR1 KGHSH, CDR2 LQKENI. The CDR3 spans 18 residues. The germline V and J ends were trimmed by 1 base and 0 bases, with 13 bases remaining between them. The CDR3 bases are TGTGCCAGCTCACCACAACGGTCAGGTACCTCTGGGGCCAACGTCCTGACTTTC. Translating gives CASSPQRSGTSGANVLTF.

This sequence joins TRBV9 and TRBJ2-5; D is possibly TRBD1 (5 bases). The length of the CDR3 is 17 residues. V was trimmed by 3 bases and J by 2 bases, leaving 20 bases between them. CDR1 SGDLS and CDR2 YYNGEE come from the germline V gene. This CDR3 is CASSASGIQAWQETQYF. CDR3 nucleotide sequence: TGTGCCAGCAGCGCCTCTGGAATACAGGCTTGGCAAGAGACCCAGTACTTC. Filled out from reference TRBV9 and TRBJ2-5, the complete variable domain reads DSGVTQTPKHLITATGQRVTLRCSPRSGDLSVYWYQQSLDQGLQFLIQYYNGEERAKGNILERFSAQQFPDLHSELNLSSLELGDSALYFCASSASGIQAWQETQYFGPGTRLLVL.

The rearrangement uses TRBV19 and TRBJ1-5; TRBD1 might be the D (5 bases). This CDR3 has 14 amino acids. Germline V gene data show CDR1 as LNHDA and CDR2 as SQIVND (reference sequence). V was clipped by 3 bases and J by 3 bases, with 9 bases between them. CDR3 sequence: CASSISGPNQPQHF. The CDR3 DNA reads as TGTGCCAGTAGTATCTCGGGACCCAATCAGCCCCAGCATTTT.

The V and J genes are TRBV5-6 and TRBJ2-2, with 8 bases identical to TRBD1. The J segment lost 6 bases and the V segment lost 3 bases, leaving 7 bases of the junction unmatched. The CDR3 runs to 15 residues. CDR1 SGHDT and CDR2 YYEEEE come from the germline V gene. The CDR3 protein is CASSWTGRDPGELFF. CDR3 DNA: TGTGCCAGCAGCTGGACAGGGAGAGACCCCGGGGAGCTGTTTTTT.

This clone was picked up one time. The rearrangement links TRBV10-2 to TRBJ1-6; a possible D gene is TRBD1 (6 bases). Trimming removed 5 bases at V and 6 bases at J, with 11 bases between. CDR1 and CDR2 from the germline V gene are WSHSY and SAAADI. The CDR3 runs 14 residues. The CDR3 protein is CASSLTGPNSPLHF. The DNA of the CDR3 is TGCGCCAGCAGTTTGACAGGACCTAATTCACCCCTCCACTTT.

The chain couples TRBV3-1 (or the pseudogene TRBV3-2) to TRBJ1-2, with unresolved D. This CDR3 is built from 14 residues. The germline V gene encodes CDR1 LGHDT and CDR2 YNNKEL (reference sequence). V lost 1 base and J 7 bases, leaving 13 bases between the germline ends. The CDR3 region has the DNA TGTGCCAGCAGCCAAGCCGGCCGCCCGGGTGGCTACACCTTC. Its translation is CASSQAGRPGGYTF.

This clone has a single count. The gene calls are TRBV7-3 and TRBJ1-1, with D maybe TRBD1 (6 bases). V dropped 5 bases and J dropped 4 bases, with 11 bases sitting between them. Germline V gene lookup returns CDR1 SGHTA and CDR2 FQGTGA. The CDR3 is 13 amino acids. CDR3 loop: CASSPGTLTEAFF. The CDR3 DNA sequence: TGTGCCAGCAGCCCTGGGACACTCACTGAAGCTTTCTTT. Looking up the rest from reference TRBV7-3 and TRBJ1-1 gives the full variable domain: GAGVSQTPSNKVTEKGKYVELRCDPISGHTALYWYRQSLGQGPEFLIYFQGTGAADDSGLPNDRFFAVRPEGSVSTLKIQRTERGDSAVYLCASSPGTLTEAFFGQGTRLTVV.

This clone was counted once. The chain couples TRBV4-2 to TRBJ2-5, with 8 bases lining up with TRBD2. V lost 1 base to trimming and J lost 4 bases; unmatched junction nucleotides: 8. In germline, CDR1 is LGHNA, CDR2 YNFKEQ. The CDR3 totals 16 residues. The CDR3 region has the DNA TGTGCCAGCAGCCAAGGGACTAGCTATAACCGAGAGACCCAGTACTTC. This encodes CASSQGTSYNRETQYF.

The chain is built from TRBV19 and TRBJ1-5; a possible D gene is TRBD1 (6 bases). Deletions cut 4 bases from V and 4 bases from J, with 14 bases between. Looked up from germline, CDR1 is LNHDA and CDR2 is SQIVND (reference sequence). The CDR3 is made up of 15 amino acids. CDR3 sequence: CASSRVTGDNQPQHF. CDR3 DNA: TGTGCCAGTAGTAGGGTGACAGGTGATAATCAGCCCCAGCATTTT.

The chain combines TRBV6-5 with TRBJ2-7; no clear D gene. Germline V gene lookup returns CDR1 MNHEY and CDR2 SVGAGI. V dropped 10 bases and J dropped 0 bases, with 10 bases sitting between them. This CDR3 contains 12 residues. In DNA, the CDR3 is TGTGCCACTCGGCCAAGCTCCTACGAGCAGTACTTC. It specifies CATRPSSYEQYF.

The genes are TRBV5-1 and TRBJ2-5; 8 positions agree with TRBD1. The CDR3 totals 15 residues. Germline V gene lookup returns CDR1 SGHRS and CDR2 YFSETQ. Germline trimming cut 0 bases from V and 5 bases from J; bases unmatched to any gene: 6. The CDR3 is CASSLVAGGLETQYF. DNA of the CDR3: TGCGCCAGCAGCTTGGTGGCAGGGGGCTTGGAGACCCAGTACTTC.

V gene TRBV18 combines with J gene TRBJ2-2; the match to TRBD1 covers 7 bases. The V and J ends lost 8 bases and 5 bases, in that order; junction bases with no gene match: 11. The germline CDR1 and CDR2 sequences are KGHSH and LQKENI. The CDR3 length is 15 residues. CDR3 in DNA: TGTGCCAGCCCAATACAGGGGACGAGGACCGGGGAGCTGTTTTTT. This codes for CASPIQGTRTGELFF.

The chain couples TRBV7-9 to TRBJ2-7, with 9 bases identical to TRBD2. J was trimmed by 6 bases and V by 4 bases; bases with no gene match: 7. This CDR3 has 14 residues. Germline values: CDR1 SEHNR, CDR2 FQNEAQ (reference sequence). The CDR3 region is CASSSSGGFFEQYF. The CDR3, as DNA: TGTGCCAGCAGCTCCAGCGGGGGGTTCTTCGAGCAGTACTTC.

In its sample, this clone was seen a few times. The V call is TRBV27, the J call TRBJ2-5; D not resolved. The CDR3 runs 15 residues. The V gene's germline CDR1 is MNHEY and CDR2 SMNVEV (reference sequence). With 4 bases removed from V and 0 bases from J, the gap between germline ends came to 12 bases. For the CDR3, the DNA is TGTGCCAGCAGTTCATGGCCCAGGAACCAAGAGACCCAGTACTTC. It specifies CASSSWPRNQETQYF.

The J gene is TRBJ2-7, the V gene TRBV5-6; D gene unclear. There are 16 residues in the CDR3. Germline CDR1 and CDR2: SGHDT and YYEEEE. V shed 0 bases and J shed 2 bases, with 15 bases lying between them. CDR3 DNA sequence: TGTGCCAGCAGCTTGGATCCCGTCTCGGCTACCTACGAGCAGTACTTC. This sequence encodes CASSLDPVSATYEQYF.

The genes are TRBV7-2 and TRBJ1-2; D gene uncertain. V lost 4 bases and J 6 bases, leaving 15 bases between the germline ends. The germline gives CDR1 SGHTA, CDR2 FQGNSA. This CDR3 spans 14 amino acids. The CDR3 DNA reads TGTGCCAGCAGCTCGCCCCCGTCCCCGCATGGCTACACCTTC. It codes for CASSSPPSPHGYTF. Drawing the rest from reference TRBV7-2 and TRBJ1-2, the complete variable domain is GAGVSQSPSNKVTEKGKDVELRCDPISGHTALYWYRQSLGQGLEFLIYFQGNSAPDKSGLPSDRFSAERTGGSVSTLTIQRTQQEDSAVYLCASSSPPSPHGYTFGSGTRLTVV.